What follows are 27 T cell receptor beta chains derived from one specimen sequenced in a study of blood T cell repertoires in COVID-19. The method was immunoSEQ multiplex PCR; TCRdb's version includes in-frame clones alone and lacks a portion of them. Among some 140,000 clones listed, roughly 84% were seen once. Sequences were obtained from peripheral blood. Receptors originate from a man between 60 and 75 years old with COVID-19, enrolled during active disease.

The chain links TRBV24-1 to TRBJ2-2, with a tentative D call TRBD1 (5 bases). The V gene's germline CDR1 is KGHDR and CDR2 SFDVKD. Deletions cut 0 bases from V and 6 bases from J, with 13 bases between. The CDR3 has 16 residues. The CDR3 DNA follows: TGTGCCACCAGTGATTTGACCCATAAGGGGCCCGGGGAGCTGTTTTTT. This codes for CATSDLTHKGPGELFF.

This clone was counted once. The CDR3, as DNA: TGTGCCACCAGTGATTTGTGGGGGGGAGGAGATACGCAGTATTTT. Residues: CATSDLWGGGDTQYF. The chain couples TRBV24-1 to TRBJ2-3; 7 bases map to TRBD2. CDR1 and CDR2 (germline): KGHDR, SFDVKD. V shed 0 bases, J shed 5 bases, and the junction held 4 bases outside the gene matches. The CDR3 extends over 15 amino acids.

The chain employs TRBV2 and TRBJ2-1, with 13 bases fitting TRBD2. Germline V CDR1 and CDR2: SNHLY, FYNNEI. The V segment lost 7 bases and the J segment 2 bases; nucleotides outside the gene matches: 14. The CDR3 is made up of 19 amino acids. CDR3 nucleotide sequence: TGTGCCAGCACTAAGGAAGGACTAGCGGGAGTATTGGCCTACAATGAGCAGTTCTTC. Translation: CASTKEGLAGVLAYNEQFF.

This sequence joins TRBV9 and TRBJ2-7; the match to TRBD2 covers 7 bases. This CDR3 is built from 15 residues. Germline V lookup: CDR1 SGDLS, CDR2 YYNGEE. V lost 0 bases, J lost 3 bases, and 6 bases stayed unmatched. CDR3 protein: CASSVGPGLSYEQYF. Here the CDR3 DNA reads TGTGCCAGCAGCGTAGGACCGGGACTAAGCTACGAGCAGTACTTC.

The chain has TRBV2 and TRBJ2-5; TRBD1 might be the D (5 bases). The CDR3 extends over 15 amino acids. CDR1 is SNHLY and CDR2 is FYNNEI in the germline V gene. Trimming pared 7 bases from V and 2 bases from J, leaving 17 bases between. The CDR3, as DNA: TGTGCCAGCACCTTGAGAAAGACAGCACAAGAGACCCAGTACTTC. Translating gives CASTLRKTAQETQYF.

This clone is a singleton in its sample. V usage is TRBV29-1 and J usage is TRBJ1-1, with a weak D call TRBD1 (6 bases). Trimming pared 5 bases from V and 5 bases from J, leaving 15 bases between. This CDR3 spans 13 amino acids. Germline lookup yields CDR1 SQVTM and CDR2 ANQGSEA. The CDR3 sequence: CSVRGQGRTEAFF. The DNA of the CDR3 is TGCAGCGTTCGGGGCCAGGGGCGAACTGAAGCTTTCTTT.

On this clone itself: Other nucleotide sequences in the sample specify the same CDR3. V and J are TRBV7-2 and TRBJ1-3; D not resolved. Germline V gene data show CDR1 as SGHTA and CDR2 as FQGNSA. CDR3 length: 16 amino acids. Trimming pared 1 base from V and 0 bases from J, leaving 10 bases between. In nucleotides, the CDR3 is TGTGCCAGCAGCTTAGGCCAGGCCAGCTCTGGAAACACCATATATTTT. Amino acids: CASSLGQASSGNTIYF.

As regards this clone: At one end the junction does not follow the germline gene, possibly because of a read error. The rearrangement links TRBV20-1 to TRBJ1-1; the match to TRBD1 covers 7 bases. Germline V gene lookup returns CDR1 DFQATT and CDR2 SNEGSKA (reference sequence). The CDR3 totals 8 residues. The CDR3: CSARDRLF. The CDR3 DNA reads TGCAGTGCTAGGGACAGGCTGTTT.

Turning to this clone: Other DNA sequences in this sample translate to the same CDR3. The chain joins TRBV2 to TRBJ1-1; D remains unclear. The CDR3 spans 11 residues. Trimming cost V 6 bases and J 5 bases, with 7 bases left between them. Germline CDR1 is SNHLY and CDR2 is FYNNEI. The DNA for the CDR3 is TGTGCCAGCAGCCGAGGGACTGAAGCTTTCTTT. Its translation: CASSRGTEAFF.

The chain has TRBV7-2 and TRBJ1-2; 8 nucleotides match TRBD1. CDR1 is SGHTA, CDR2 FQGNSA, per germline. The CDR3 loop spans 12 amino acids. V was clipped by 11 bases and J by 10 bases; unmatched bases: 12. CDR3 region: CAGTQGAQHYTF. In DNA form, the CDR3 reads TGTGCCGGAACGCAGGGGGCGCAACACTACACCTTC.

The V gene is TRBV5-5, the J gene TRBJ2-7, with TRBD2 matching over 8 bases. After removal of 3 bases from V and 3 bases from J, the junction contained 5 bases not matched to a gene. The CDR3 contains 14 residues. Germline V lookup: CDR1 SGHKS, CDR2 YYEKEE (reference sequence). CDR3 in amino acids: CASSSRAGVYEQYF. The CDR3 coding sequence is TGTGCCAGCAGCTCCCGAGCGGGGGTCTACGAGCAGTACTTC.

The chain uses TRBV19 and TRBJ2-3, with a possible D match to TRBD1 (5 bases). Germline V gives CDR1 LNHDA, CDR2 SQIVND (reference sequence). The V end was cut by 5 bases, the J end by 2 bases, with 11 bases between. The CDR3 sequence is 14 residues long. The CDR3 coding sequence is TGTGCCAGTAGTCCGCGAGGACACACAGATACGCAGTATTTT. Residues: CASSPRGHTDTQYF. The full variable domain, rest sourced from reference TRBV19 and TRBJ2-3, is DGGITQSPKYLFRKEGQNVTLSCEQNLNHDAMYWYRQDPGQGLRLIYYSQIVNDFQKGDIAEGYSVSREKKESFPLTVTSAQKNPTAFYLCASSPRGHTDTQYFGPGTRLTVL.

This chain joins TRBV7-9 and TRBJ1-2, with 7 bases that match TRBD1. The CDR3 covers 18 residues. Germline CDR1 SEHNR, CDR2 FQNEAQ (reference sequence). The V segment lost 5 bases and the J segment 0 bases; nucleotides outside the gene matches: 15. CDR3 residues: CASSRVGERTGPNYGYTF. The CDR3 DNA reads TGTGCCAGCAGCCGGGTGGGTGAGAGGACAGGACCTAACTATGGCTACACCTTC.

The CDR3 here is CRAPQNTEAFF. The CDR3 DNA follows: TGCAGAGCGCCCCAGAACACTGAAGCTTTCTTT. This sequence joins TRBV20-1 and TRBJ1-1; D uncertain. This CDR3 has 11 amino acids. Germline values: CDR1 DFQATT, CDR2 SNEGSKA (reference sequence).

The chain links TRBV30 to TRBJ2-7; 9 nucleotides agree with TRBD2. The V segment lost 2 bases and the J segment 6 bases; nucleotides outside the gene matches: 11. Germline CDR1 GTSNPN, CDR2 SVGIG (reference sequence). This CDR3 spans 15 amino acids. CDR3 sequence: CAWSRVAGATGEQYF. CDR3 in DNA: TGTGCCTGGAGTAGGGTAGCGGGAGCTACCGGCGAGCAGTACTTC.

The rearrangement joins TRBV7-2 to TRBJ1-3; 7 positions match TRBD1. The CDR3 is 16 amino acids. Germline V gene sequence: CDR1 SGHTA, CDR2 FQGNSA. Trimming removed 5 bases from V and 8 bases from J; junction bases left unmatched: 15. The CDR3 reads CASSASGTAPVHTIYF. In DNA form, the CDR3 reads TGTGCCAGCAGCGCTTCCGGGACAGCCCCGGTACACACCATATATTTT.

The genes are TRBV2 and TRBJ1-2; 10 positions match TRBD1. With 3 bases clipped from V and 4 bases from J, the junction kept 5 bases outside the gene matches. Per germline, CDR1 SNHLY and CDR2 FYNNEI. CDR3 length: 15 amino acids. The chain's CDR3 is CASSDAGQGIYGYTF. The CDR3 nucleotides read TGTGCCAGCAGTGACGCGGGACAGGGGATCTATGGCTACACCTTC.

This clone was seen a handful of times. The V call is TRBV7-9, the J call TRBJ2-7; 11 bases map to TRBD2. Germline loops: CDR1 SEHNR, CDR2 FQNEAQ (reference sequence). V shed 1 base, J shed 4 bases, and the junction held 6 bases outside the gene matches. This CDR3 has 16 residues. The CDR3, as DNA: TGTGCCAGCAGCTTAGATGCGGGACTAGCGGCTTACGAGCAGTACTTC. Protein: CASSLDAGLAAYEQYF.

This CDR3 reads CASSAGSGEETQYF. As DNA, the CDR3 is TGTGCCAGCAGCGCCGGGAGTGGGGAAGAGACCCAGTACTTC. The chain joins TRBV7-3 to TRBJ2-5, with D maybe TRBD2 (6 bases). Germline assignment: CDR1 SGHTA and CDR2 FQGTGA. CDR3 length: 14 amino acids. V lost 5 bases and J lost 3, with 13 bases in between.

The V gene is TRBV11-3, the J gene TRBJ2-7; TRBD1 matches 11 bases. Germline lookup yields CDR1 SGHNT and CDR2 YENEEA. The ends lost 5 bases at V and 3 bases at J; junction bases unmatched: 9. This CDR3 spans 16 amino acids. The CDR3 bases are TGTGCCAGCAGCACGCAAGGACAGGGGGCTGACTACGAGCAGTACTTC. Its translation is CASSTQGQGADYEQYF.

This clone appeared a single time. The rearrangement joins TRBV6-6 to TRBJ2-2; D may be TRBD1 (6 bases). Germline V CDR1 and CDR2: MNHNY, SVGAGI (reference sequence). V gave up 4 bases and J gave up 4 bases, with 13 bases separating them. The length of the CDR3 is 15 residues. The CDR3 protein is CASSSRQAITGELFF. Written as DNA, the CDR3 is TGTGCCAGCAGTTCCAGACAGGCGATCACCGGGGAGCTGTTTTTT.

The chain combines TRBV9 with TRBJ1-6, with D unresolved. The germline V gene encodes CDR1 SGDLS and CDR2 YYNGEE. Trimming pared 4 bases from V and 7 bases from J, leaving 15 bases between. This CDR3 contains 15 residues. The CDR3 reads CASSPSEGENSPLHF. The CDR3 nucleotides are TGTGCCAGCAGCCCGAGCGAGGGTGAGAATTCACCCCTCCACTTT.

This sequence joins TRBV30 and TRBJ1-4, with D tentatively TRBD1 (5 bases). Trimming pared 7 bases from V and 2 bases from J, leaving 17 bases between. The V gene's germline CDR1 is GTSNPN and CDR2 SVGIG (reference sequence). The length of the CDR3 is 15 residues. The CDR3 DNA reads TGTGCCTCAACCCCGCGGGGGTATACTAATGAAAAACTGTTTTTT. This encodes CASTPRGYTNEKLFF.

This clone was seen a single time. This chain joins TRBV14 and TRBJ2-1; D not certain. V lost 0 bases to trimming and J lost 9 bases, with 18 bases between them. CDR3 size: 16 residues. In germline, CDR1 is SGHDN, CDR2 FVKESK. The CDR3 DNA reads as TGTGCCAGCAGCCAAGACACCGGGTGGCCTACAAGTGAGCAGTTCTTC. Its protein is CASSQDTGWPTSEQFF.

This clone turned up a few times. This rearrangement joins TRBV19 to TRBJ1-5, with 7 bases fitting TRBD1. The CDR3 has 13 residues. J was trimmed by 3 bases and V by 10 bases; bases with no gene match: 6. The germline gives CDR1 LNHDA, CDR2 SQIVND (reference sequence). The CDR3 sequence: CATNRGFNQPQHF. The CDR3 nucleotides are TGTGCCACCAACAGGGGCTTCAATCAGCCCCAGCATTTT.

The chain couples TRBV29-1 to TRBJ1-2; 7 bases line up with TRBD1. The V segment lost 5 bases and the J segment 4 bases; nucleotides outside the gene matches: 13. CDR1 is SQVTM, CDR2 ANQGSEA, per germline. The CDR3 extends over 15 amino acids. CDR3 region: CSVKGSDRAFYGYTF. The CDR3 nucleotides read TGCAGCGTTAAAGGGAGTGACAGGGCCTTCTATGGCTACACCTTC.

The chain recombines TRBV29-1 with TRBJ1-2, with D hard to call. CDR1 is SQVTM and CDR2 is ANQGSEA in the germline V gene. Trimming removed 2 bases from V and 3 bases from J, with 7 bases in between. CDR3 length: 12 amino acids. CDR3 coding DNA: TGCAGCGTTGAAACGGAGGACTATGGCTACACCTTC. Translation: CSVETEDYGYTF.